This is a list of T cell receptor beta chains from one sample in a study of blood T cell repertoires in COVID-19. Repertoires were generated with immunoSEQ multiplex PCR, while TCRdb's copy carries only in-frame clones and drops some. The sample holds 90,000 to 100,000 clones, about four fifths seen once. The sequenced sample consisted of peripheral blood. Receptors were obtained from an elderly man with acute or convalescent COVID-19. Each CDR3 is given with its conserved first and last residue. The D gene is left open where the match is weak. Expanded clones are given a class, and other clones once, few, many or no size at all.

NA	TRBJ1-5	NA	TRBV30	TGTGCCTCTACAGGGACAAATAGCAATCAGCCCCAGCATTTT	CASTGTNSNQPQHF
NA	TRBJ2-2	NA	TRBV5-1	TGCGCCAGCAGCATAGGACACTCCACCGGGGAGCTGTTTTTT	CASSIGHSTGELFF
TRBD2	TRBJ2-7	few	TRBV11-2	TGTGCCAGCAGCTCAGCGGGAGGGCCGTACGAGCAGTACTTC	CASSSAGGPYEQYF
TRBD1	TRBJ1-4	NA	TRBV5-4	TGTGCCAGCAGCCCACAGGGGGAGAGCGAAAAACTGTTTTTT	CASSPQGESEKLFF
TRBD1	TRBJ1-6	NA	TRBV9	TGTGCCAGCAGCCCAACAGGGGGCGCAAATTCACCCCTCCACTTT	CASSPTGGANSPLHF
TRBD2	TRBJ2-5	NA	TRBV6-2/TRBV6-3	TGTGCCAGCAGTCGCAGTAGCGGGAGTGGGGGGAAGACCCAGTACTTC	CASSRSSGSGGKTQYF
NA	TRBJ1-5	NA	TRBV15	TGTGCCACCAGCAGAGATTTCGGACAGCCTAATCAGCCCCAGCATTTT	CATSRDFGQPNQPQHF
TRBD1	TRBJ2-5	once	TRBV2	TGTGCCAGCAGTGGGGACAGGGGGCGAGAGACCCAGTACTTC	CASSGDRGRETQYF
TRBD1	TRBJ2-2	NA	TRBV7-9	TGTGCCAGCAGCTACGAGGGACAGGGGTCCGGGGAGCTGTTTTTT	CASSYEGQGSGELFF
NA	TRBJ2-2	NA	TRBV14	TGTGCCAGCAGCCAAGACCTTATCGGGAACACCGGGGAGCTGTTTTTT	CASSQDLIGNTGELFF
TRBD1	TRBJ2-7	NA	TRBV10-3	TGTGCCATCAGTGAGACGGAGACAGGGGCCTACGAGCAGTACTTC	CAISETETGAYEQYF
NA	TRBJ2-7	NA	TRBV12-5	TGTGCTAGTGGTTCCAATTACGAGCAGTACTTC	CASGSNYEQYF
TRBD2	TRBJ2-2	NA	TRBV11-2	TGTGCCAGCAGCTTAGTAAGACTAGCAGGAAGAGGGACCGGGGAGCTGTTTTTT	CASSLVRLAGRGTGELFF
TRBD1	TRBJ1-3	NA	TRBV30	TGTGCCTGCCCGGGACAGGGCAACTCTGGAAACACCATATATTTT	CACPGQGNSGNTIYF
TRBD1	TRBJ2-2	once	TRBV29-1	TGCAGCGTTGCGGACAGGGCCACCGGGGAGCTGTTTTTT	CSVADRATGELFF
TRBD1	TRBJ1-6	NA	TRBV5-4	TGTGCCAGCAGCCAGTACCAAGGACAGGGGTCACCCCTCCACTTT	CASSQYQGQGSPLHF
NA	TRBJ2-3	NA	TRBV6-5	TGTGCCAGCAGACCTCAGGGGGATACGCAGTATTTT	CASRPQGDTQYF
TRBD2	TRBJ2-3	NA	TRBV9	TGTGCCAGCAGCGTTGGAAGCGGGAGAGGCACAGATACGCAGTATTTT	CASSVGSGRGTDTQYF
NA	TRBJ2-1	few	TRBV6-5	TGTGCCAGCAGTAATAGTTGGGAGCAGTTCTTC	CASSNSWEQFF
NA	TRBJ2-5	NA	TRBV29-1	TGCAGCGGTCTGGGGGCACCAGAGACCCAGTACTTC	CSGLGAPETQYF
NA	TRBJ2-5	NA	TRBV7-2	TGTGCCAGCAGCTTTCCGGGTGAGACCCAGTACTTC	CASSFPGETQYF
NA	TRBJ2-7	few	TRBV27	TGTGCCAGCAGCTACAGTGGCGGAGGGCGCGAGCAGTACTTC	CASSYSGGGREQYF
NA	TRBJ1-5	NA	TRBV19	TGTGCCAGTAAGGTCCCAGGGGCGCGTCAGCCCCAGCATTTT	CASKVPGARQPQHF
NA	TRBJ1-1	NA	TRBV9	TGTGCCAGCAGCGTAGAGGACAGAGGCACTGAAGCTTTCTTT	CASSVEDRGTEAFF
NA	TRBJ1-1	NA	TRBV12-2	NA	CASPWGQGTEAFF
NA	TRBJ1-4	NA	TRBV5-4	TGTGCCAGCAGCTTGAAGGGGGCTAATGAAAAACTGTTTTTT	CASSLKGANEKLFF
TRBD1	TRBJ2-7	NA	TRBV3-1/TRBV3-2	TGTGCCAGCAGCCAAAACCGACAGGGCTACGAGCAGTACTTC	CASSQNRQGYEQYF
NA	TRBJ1-3	few	TRBV7-2	TGTGCCAGCAGCCCAAGTGCCTCGTCCCCGGCTGGAAACACCATATATTTT	CASSPSASSPAGNTIYF
TRBD1	TRBJ2-2	NA	TRBV6-4	TGTGCCAGCCGAGGGACAGGGGTTGCCGGGGAGCTGTTTTTT	CASRGTGVAGELFF
NA	TRBJ1-4	NA	TRBV14	TGTGCCAGCAGCCCAACCGCGGTCCCAACTAATGAAAAACTGTTTTTT	CASSPTAVPTNEKLFF
NA	TRBJ2-5	once	TRBV10-1	TGCGCCAGCAGTGAATACGGGGAAGAGACCCAGTACTTC	CASSEYGEETQYF
TRBD2	TRBJ2-3	NA	TRBV5-1	TGCGCCAGCAGCCCGCGGGGGTGGGCCACAGATACGCAGTATTTT	CASSPRGWATDTQYF
NA	TRBJ2-3	NA	TRBV7-9	TGTGCCAGCAGCCGGACTGAGCGGACGCAGTATTTT	CASSRTERTQYF
TRBD2	TRBJ2-7	NA	TRBV30	TGTGCCTGGAGGAAAACGGGACTAGCGGGTTTCTACGAGCAGTACTTC	CAWRKTGLAGFYEQYF
TRBD1	TRBJ2-5	NA	TRBV6-5	TGTGCCAGCAGCCCCTGGGACAGGGGACAAGAGACCCAGTACTTC	CASSPWDRGQETQYF
TRBD2	TRBJ2-1	few	TRBV11-3	TGTGCCAGCAGCTTCGGGCTAGCGGGGGCTGGTGAGCAGTTCTTC	CASSFGLAGAGEQFF
TRBD1	TRBJ2-7	NA	TRBV19	TGTGCCAGTAGTCTAACGGGACAGGGGGGCTACGAGCAGTACTTC	CASSLTGQGGYEQYF
TRBD1	TRBJ2-7	NA	TRBV6-5	TGTGCCAGCAGTTACTCGGACAGGGGGTCCTACGAGCAGTACTTC	CASSYSDRGSYEQYF
TRBD1	TRBJ2-7	NA	TRBV6-6	TGTGCCAGCAGTACACCGGGACAGGGGATTAAGCAGTACTTC	CASSTPGQGIKQYF
NA	TRBJ2-5	NA	TRBV7-8	TGTGCCAGCAGCTTAAGACACTCAATGGGAGAGACCCAGTACTTC	CASSLRHSMGETQYF
TRBD2	TRBJ2-3	NA	TRBV5-1	TGCGCCAGCAGCCTCGGGACTAGCGGGAGACCAGATACGCAGTATTTT	CASSLGTSGRPDTQYF
TRBD2	TRBJ2-7	NA	TRBV6-2/TRBV6-3	TGTGCCAGCAGTGCCGGGGGGAGTCGGTACTTC	CASSAGGSRYF
NA	TRBJ1-2	NA	TRBV4-2	TGTGCCAGCAGCCAAGATTTTTCCGGGATTGAGATATATGGCTACACCTTC	CASSQDFSGIEIYGYTF
TRBD2	TRBJ2-6	NA	TRBV5-1	TGCGCCAGCAGCTTGGTAGCGGGCTCTGGGGCCAACGTCCTGACTTTC	CASSLVAGSGANVLTF
NA	TRBJ2-6	few	TRBV7-2	TGTGCCAGCAGCTTAACGCGTGGGGCCAACGTCCTGACTTTC	CASSLTRGANVLTF
NA	TRBJ1-1	NA	TRBV28	TGTGCCAGCAGTTTATTTCGGGGGTGGGCTTTCTTT	CASSLFRGWAFF
NA	TRBJ2-2	NA	TRBV4-1	TGCGCCAGCAGCCAAGATAGGGGGGGGAACACCGGGGAGCTGTTTTTT	CASSQDRGGNTGELFF
TRBD1	TRBJ1-5	NA	TRBV2	TGTGCCAGCAGTGCTCAGGGGGCGAGCAATCAGCCCCAGCATTTT	CASSAQGASNQPQHF